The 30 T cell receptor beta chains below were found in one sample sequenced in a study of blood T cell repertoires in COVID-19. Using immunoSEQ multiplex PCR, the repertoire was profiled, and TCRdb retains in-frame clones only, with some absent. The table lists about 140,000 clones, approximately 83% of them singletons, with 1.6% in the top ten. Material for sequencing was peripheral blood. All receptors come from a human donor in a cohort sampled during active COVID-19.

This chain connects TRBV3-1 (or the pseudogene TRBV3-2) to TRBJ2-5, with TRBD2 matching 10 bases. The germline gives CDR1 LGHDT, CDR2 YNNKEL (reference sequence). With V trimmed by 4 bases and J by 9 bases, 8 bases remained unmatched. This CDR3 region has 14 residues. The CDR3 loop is CASSPRTSGTAQYF. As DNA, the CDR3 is TGTGCCAGCAGCCCTAGGACTAGCGGAACGGCCCAGTACTTC.

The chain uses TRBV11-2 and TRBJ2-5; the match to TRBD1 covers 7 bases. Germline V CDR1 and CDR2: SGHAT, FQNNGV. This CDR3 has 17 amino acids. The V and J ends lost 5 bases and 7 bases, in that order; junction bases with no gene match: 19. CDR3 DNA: TGTGCCAGCAGCACCCAAGGGACAGCTCGAGCTAGGGGGACCCAGTACTTC. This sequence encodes CASSTQGTARARGTQYF.

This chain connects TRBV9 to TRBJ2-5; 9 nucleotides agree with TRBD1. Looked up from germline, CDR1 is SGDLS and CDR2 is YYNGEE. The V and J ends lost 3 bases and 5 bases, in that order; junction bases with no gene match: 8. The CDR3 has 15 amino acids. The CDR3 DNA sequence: TGTGCCAGCAGCGCTTTACAGGGGGCCGTGGAGACCCAGTACTTC. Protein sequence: CASSALQGAVETQYF.

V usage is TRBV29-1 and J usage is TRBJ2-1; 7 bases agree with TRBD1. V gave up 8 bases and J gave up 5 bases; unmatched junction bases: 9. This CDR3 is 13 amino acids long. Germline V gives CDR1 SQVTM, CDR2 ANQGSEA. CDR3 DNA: TGCAGCCCTCGACAGGGAAGGAACAATGAGCAGTTCTTC. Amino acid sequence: CSPRQGRNNEQFF.

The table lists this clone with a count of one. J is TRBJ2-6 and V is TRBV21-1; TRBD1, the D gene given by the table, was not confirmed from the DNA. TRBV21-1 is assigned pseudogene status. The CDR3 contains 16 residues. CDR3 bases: TGTGCCCTACGACAGGGAATTACATCTGGGGCCAACGTCCTGACTTTC. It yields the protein CALRQGITSGANVLTF.

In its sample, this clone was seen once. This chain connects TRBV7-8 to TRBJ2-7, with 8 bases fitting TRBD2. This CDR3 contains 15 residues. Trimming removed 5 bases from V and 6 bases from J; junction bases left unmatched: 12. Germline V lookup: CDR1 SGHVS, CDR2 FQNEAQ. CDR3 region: CASSALISGRSEQYF. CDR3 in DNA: TGTGCCAGCAGCGCCCTGATCAGCGGGAGAAGCGAGCAGTACTTC.

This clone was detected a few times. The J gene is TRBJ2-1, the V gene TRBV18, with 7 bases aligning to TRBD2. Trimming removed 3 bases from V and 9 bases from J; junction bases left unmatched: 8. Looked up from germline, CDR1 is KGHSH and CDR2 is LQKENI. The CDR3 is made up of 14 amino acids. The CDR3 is CASSPAGVVTEQFF. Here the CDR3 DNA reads TGTGCCAGCTCACCTGCGGGGGTCGTCACTGAGCAGTTCTTC.

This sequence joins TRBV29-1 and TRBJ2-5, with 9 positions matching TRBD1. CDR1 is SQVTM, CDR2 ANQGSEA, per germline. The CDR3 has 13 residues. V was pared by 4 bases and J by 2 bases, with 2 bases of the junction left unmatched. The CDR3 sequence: CSVAGTGQETQYF. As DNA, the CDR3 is TGCAGCGTTGCGGGGACAGGGCAAGAGACCCAGTACTTC.

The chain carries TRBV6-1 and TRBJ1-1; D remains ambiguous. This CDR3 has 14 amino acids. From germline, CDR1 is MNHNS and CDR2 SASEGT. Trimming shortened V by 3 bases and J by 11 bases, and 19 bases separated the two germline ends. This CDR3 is CASSDTSRSVIAFF. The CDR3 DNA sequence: TGTGCCAGCAGTGACACCAGCAGGTCGGTGATTGCTTTCTTT.

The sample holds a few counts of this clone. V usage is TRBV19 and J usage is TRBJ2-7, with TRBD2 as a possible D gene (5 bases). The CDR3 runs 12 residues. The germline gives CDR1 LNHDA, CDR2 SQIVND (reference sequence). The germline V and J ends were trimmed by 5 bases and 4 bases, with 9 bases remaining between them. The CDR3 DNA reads TGTGCCAGTAGTGAGGGTTCGTACGAGCAGTACTTC. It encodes CASSEGSYEQYF.

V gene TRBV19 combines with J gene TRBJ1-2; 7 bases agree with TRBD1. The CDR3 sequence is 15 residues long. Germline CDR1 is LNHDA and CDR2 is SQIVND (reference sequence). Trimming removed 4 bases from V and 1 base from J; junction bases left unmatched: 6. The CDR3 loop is CASSTQGVLNYGYTF. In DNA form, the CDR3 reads TGTGCCAGTAGTACCCAGGGGGTCCTTAACTATGGCTACACCTTC.

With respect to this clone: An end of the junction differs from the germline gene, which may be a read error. The CDR3 bases are TGTGCCAGCAACTTACTAAACACCGGGGAGCTGTTTTTT. Protein product: CASNLLNTGELFF. This chain uses TRBV7-9 with TRBJ2-2; D gene ambiguous. Germline lookup yields CDR1 SEHNR and CDR2 FQNEAQ (reference sequence). The CDR3 runs 13 residues.

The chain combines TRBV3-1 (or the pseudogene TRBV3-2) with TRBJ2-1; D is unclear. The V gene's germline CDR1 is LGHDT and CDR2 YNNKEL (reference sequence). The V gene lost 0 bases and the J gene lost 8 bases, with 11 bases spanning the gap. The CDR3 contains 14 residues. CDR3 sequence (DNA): TGTGCCAGCAGCCAAGATAGGAGCTGGGATGAGCAGTTCTTC. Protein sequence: CASSQDRSWDEQFF.

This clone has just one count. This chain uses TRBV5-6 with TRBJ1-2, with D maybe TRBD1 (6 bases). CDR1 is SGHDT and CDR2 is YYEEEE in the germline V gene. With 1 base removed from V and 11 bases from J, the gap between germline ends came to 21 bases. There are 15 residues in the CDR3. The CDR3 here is CASSLIRPSPRGYTF. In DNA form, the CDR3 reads TGTGCCAGCAGCTTGATCCGTCCTTCACCTAGGGGGTACACCTTC. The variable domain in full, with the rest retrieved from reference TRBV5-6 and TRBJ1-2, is DAGVTQSPTHLIKTRGQQVTLRCSPKSGHDTVSWYQQALGQGPQFIFQYYEEEERQRGNFPDRFSGHQFPNYSSELNVNALLLGDSALYLCASSLIRPSPRGYTFGSGTRLTVV.

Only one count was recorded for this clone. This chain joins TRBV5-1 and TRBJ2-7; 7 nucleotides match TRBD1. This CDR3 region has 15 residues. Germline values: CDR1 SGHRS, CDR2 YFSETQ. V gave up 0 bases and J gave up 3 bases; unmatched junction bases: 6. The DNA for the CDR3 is TGCGCCAGCAGCTTGGGGGCAGGGGGAGTCTACGAGCAGTACTTC. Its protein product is CASSLGAGGVYEQYF.

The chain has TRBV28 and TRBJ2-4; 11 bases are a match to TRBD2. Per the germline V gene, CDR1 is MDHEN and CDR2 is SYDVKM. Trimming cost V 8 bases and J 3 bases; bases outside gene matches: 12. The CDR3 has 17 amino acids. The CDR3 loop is CASGLNLAGGSKNIQYF. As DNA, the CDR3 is TGTGCCAGCGGCTTAAATTTAGCGGGAGGGAGCAAAAACATTCAGTACTTC. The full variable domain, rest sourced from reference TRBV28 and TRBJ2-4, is DVKVTQSSRYLVKRTGEKVFLECVQDMDHENMFWYRQDPGLGLRLIYFSYDVKMKEKGDIPEGYSVSREKKERFSLILESASTNQTSMYLCASGLNLAGGSKNIQYFGAGTRLSVL.

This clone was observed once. As DNA, the CDR3 is TGCGCCAGCAGCTTTCGTCTCCCAGGCCGCTCCTACAATGAGCAGTTCTTC. Translated, it gives CASSFRLPGRSYNEQFF. The gene calls are TRBV5-1 and TRBJ2-1; D unresolved. Trimming took 2 bases from V and 0 from J, leaving 15 bases between them. Germline lookup yields CDR1 SGHRS and CDR2 YFSETQ. The CDR3 is 17 amino acids.

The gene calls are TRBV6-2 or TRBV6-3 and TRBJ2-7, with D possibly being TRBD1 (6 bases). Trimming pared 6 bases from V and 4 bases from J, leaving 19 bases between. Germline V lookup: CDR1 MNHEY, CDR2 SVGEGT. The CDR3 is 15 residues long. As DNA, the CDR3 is TGTGCCAGCAGCTCACAGGGAGCCCAAGGGTACGAGCAGTACTTC. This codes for CASSSQGAQGYEQYF.

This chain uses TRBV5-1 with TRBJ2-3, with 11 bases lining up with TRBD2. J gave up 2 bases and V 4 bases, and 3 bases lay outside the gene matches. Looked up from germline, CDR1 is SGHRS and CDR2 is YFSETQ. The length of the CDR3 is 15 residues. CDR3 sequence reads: CASSMGLAVTDTQYF. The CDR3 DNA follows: TGCGCCAGCAGCATGGGACTAGCGGTCACAGATACGCAGTATTTT.

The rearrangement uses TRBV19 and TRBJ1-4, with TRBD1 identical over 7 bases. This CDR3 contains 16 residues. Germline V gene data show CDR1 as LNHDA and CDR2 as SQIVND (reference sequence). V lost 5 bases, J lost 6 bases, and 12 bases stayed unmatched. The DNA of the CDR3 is TGTGCCAGTAGTCTACACCCGACAGGGCGGGATGAAAAACTGTTTTTT. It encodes CASSLHPTGRDEKLFF.

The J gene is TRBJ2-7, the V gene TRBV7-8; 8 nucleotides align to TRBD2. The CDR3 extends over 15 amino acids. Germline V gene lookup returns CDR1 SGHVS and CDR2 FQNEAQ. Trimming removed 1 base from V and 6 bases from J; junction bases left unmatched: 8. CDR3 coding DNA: TGTGCCAGCAGCTTAGTGAGCGGGAGCTTTTCCGAGCAGTACTTC. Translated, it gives CASSLVSGSFSEQYF.

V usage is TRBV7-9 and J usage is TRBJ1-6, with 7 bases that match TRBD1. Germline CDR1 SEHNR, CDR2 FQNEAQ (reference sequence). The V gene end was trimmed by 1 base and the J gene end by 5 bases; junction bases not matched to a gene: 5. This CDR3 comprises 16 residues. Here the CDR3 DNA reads TGTGCCAGCAGCTTAGGAGGACAGGCTAATAATTCACCCCTCCACTTT. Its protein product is CASSLGGQANNSPLHF.

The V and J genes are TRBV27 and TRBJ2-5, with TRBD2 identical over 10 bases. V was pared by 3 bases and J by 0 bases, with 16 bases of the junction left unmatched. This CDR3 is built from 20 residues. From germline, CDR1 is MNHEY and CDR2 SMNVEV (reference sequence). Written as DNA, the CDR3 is TGTGCCAGCAGTTTCCTTGCGGGGGGTTTGAGCGGGAGGGACCAAGAGACCCAGTACTTC. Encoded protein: CASSFLAGGLSGRDQETQYF.

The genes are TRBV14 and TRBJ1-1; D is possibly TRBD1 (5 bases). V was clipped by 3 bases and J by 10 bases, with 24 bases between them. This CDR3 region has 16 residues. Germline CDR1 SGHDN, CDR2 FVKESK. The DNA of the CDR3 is TGTGCCAGCAGCCATTGGGATAGATCCTTATCGGGGGGAGCTTTCTTT. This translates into CASSHWDRSLSGGAFF. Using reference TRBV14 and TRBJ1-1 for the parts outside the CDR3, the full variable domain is EAGVTQFPSHSVIEKGQTVTLRCDPISGHDNLYWYRRVMGKEIKFLLHFVKESKQDESGMPNNRFLAERTGGTYSTLKVQPAELEDSGVYFCASSHWDRSLSGGAFFGQGTRLTVV.

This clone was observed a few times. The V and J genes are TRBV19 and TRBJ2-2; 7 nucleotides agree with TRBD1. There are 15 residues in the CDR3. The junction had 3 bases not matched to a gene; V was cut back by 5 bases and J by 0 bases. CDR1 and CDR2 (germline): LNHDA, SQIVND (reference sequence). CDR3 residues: CASSGQVANTGELFF. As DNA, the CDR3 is TGTGCCAGTAGTGGACAGGTCGCGAACACCGGGGAGCTGTTTTTT. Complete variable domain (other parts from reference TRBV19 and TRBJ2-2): DGGITQSPKYLFRKEGQNVTLSCEQNLNHDAMYWYRQDPGQGLRLIYYSQIVNDFQKGDIAEGYSVSREKKESFPLTVTSAQKNPTAFYLCASSGQVANTGELFFGEGSRLTVL.

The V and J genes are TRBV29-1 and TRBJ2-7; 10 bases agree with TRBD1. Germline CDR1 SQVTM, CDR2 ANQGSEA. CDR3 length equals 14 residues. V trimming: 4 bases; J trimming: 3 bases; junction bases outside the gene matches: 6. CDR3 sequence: CSVVRGDRGYEQYF. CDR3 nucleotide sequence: TGCAGCGTTGTTCGCGGGGACAGGGGCTACGAGCAGTACTTC.

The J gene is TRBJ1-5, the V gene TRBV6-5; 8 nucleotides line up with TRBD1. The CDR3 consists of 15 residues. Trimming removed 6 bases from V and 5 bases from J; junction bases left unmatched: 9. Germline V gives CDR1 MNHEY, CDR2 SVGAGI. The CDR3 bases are TGTGCCAGCAGCTTCGGACAGGGTTCCGATCAGCCCCAGCATTTT. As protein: CASSFGQGSDQPQHF.

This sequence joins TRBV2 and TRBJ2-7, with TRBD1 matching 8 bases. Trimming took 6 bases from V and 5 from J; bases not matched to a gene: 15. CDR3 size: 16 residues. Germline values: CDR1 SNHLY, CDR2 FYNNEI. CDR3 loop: CASSQGAGGAFDEQYF. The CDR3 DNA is TGTGCCAGCAGCCAAGGGGCAGGGGGCGCCTTTGACGAGCAGTACTTC.

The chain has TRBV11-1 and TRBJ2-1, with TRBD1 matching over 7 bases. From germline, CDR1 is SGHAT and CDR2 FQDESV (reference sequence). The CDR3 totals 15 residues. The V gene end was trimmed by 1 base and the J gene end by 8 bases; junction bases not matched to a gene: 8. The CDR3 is CASSLGQGVMDEQFF. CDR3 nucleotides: TGTGCCAGCAGCTTAGGCCAGGGGGTCATGGATGAGCAGTTCTTC.

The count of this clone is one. The CDR3 spells CASSLDPGLETDTQYF. CDR3 in DNA: TGTGCCAGCAGCTTAGATCCGGGACTAGAGACAGATACGCAGTATTTT. V is TRBV7-2 and J is TRBJ2-3; TRBD2 aligns across 8 bases. The germline V gene has CDR1 SGHTA and CDR2 FQGNSA. Trimming cost V 1 base and J 3 bases; bases outside gene matches: 6. The CDR3 is made up of 16 amino acids.